The source of this T cell receptor (beta chain) is a study of blood T cells in healthy people across ages. Study results and limitations: A strong correlation between TCR beta diversity and naive T cell percentage was seen.

V gave up 5 bases and J gave up 2 bases, with 11 bases separating them. Per the germline V gene, CDR1 is SGHTA and CDR2 is FQGTGA. The CDR3 extends over 14 amino acids. Using a J-beta primer mix together with a sample-barcoded 5' primer, a second PCR was run for about 7 to 12 cycles. TCRdb reanalysed the 5' RACE reads using MiXCR and keeps one entry per CDR3 protein. The table shows 1.5 million to 2 million distinct CDR3 sequences, with 28% occurring only once. The sample holds a few counts of this clonotype. Its antigen is unknown. This TCR derives from a woman younger than 45 in good health. Source material: blood. The chain employs TRBV7-3 and TRBJ2-3; no clear D. As DNA, the CDR3 is TGTGCCAGCAGCCCTTCGGACCTCACAGATACGCAGTATTTT. This encodes CASSPSDLTDTQYF.